This T cell receptor beta chain appears in the sequencing data of a study of post-analysis software for immune sequencing data. The sample holds a few counts of this clonotype. Its specificity is unknown. Unique molecular identifiers had been added to the TCR beta cDNA libraries. cDNA molecules numbering roughly 0.5 million came from roughly 1 to 10 million T cells. TCRdb analysed the PCR reads with MiXCR anew, one entry per CDR3 protein. The repertoire holds hundreds of thousands of distinct CDR3 sequences, about 27% seen once, with 0.56% in the top ten. Study conclusions and caveats: Relative to controls, patients had 5 or 6 TRBV segments at higher frequency, with TRBV5-6, TRBV5-1 and TRBV20-1 among these. The study found significantly lower normalized Chao1 diversity in multiple sclerosis patients than in controls.

The CDR3 consists of 16 residues. The junction had 9 bases not matched to a gene; V was cut back by 4 bases and J by 1 base. CDR1 is SGHRS, CDR2 YFSETQ, per germline. The V call is TRBV5-1, the J call TRBJ1-1, with 8 bases aligning to TRBD1. This clonotype was sampled from a girl aged 10-17 years with multiple sclerosis. The specimen was blood. CDR3 DNA: TGCGCCAGCAGCCCGCCAACCGGGACAGGGAACACTGAAGCTTTCTTT. Its translation: CASSPPTGTGNTEAFF.